This record concerns one TCR beta chain sequence. Its antigen is still unknown. These data come from a study of T cells after posttransplantation cyclophosphamide. Whole-study results and caveats: Donor-recipient repertoire similarity was low at 1-2 months, rising over year one.

A marrow graft followed busulfan-fludarabine conditioning, with cyclophosphamide on days +3 and +4. Looked up from germline, CDR1 is GTSNPN and CDR2 is SVGIG (reference sequence). This CDR3 contains 12 residues. V shed 2 bases and J shed 4 bases, with 8 bases lying between them. Clones were sequenced by immunoSEQ multiplex PCR, and TCRdb holds only the in-frame ones, with some missing. The table has tens of thousands of clones, about nine tenths seen once. The sequencing used PBMCs, collected after allogeneic stem cell transplant with posttransplant cyclophosphamide. The source of this sequence is a female patient aged 30-39 years who received an allogeneic stem cell transplant from an unrelated donor, was CMV-positive, and had no GVHD. Some T cells may originate from the graft donor. The chain recombines TRBV30 with TRBJ1-2; a possible D gene is TRBD1 (5 bases). CDR3 nucleotides: TGTGCCTGGAGTCAGGGTGGCTATGGCTACACCTTC. Its translation: CAWSQGGYGYTF.